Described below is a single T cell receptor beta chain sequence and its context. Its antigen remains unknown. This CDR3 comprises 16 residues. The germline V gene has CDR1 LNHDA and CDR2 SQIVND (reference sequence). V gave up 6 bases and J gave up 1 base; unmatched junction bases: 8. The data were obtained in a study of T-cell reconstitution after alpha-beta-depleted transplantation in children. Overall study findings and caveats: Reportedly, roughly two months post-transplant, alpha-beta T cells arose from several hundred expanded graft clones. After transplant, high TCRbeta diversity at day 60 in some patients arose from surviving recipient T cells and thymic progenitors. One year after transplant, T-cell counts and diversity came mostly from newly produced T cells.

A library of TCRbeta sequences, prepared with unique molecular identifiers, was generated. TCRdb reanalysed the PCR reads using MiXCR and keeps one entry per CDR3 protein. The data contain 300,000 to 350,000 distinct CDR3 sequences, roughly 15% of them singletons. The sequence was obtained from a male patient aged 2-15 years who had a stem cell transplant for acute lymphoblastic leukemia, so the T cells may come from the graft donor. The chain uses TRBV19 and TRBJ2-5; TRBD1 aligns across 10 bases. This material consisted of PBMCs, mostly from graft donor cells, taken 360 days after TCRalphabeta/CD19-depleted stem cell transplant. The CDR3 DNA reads TGTGCCAGTAGGGCCGGGACAGGGGCGTTCCAAGAGACCCAGTACTTC. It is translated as CASRAGTGAFQETQYF.